Listed below are T cell receptor beta chains from one sample, sequenced in a study of cytomegalovirus exposure and HLA in healthy donors. The method was immunoSEQ multiplex PCR; TCRdb's version includes in-frame clones alone and lacks a portion of them. The data hold some 170,000 clones, with roughly 9.4% observed a single time. The sequenced sample consisted of PBMCs. These receptors originate from a woman aged 25 to 39 in good health and CMV-seropositive. Both conserved end residues are part of each CDR3. The D gene is left open where the match is weak. Not all rows give a size; the values are once, few, many and, for expanded clones, a class.

size	J	D	V	CDR3	DNA
few	TRBJ2-2	.	TRBV5-1	CASSFPRPAGELFF	TGCGCCAGCAGCTTCCCTAGGCCCGCCGGGGAGCTGTTTTTT
.	TRBJ2-2	.	TRBV9	CASTVSGAGELFF	TGTGCCAGCACCGTGTCGGGAGCCGGGGAGCTGTTTTTT
few	TRBJ2-1	TRBD2	TRBV19	CATLASGRADDEQFF	TGTGCCACTCTCGCTAGCGGGAGGGCCGATGATGAGCAGTTCTTC
few	TRBJ1-1	.	TRBV5-4	CASSLDSGLNTEAFF	TGTGCCAGCAGCTTGGATAGCGGATTGAACACTGAAGCTTTCTTT
.	TRBJ1-1	TRBD1	TRBV5-1	CASSIGQAGEAFF	TGCGCCAGCAGCATAGGACAGGCCGGTGAAGCTTTCTTT
.	TRBJ1-2	TRBD1	TRBV7-8	CASTYGTGIGYTF	TGTGCCAGCACCTACGGGACAGGGATCGGCTACACCTTC
few	TRBJ2-7	TRBD1	TRBV5-1	CASSLFPGTGGYEQYF	TGCGCCAGCAGCCTCTTTCCCGGGACAGGGGGCTACGAGCAGTACTTC
few	TRBJ2-2	TRBD1	TRBV7-7	CASSRGTGFTGELFF	TGTGCCAGCAGCAGAGGGACAGGGTTCACCGGGGAGCTGTTTTTT
few	TRBJ2-3	.	TRBV6-6	CASNLKGGYADTQYF	TGTGCCAGCAATCTAAAAGGGGGATATGCAGATACGCAGTATTTT
few	TRBJ1-1	TRBD1	TRBV18	CASSPSGTGTEAFF	TGTGCCAGCTCACCTTCCGGGACAGGCACTGAAGCTTTCTTT
few	TRBJ1-3	.	TRBV6-1	CASSEAWTGEGNTIYF	TGTGCCAGCAGTGAAGCGTGGACTGGGGAGGGAAACACCATATATTTT
.	TRBJ1-1	.	TRBV11-2	CASSSRLQGTEAFF	TGTGCCAGCAGCTCACGCCTGCAGGGTACTGAAGCTTTCTTT
.	TRBJ2-1	.	TRBV7-3	CASSLTDMSYEQFF	TGTGCCAGCAGCTTAACGGACATGTCCTATGAGCAGTTCTTC
few	TRBJ1-5	.	TRBV30	CAWSFGDNQPQHF	TGTGCCTGGAGTTTTGGAGACAATCAGCCCCAGCATTTT
.	TRBJ2-5	TRBD2	TRBV23-1	CASSRGGEETQYF	TGCGCCAGCAGTCGGGGAGGGGAAGAGACCCAGTACTTC
few	TRBJ1-2	.	TRBV7-9	CASSSRQANGYTF	TGTGCCAGCAGCTCCCGACAGGCTAATGGCTACACCTTC
few	TRBJ2-2	TRBD2	TRBV5-1	CASSPGLAGENTGELFF	TGCGCCAGCAGCCCCGGACTAGCGGGAGAGAACACCGGGGAGCTGTTTTTT
few	TRBJ2-3	TRBD2	TRBV5-1	CASSLAASGSPDTQYF	TGCGCCAGCAGCTTGGCGGCTAGCGGGAGCCCAGATACGCAGTATTTT
.	TRBJ2-6	.	TRBV28	CASSFPTRDYSGANVLTF	TGTGCCAGCAGTTTCCCGACTAGGGATTACTCTGGGGCCAACGTCCTGACTTTC
few	TRBJ1-1	.	TRBV9	CASSVGWSTEAFF	TGTGCCAGCAGCGTCGGGTGGAGCACTGAAGCTTTCTTT
few	TRBJ1-4	TRBD1	TRBV18	CASSSQGTANEKLFF	TGTGCCAGCTCATCACAGGGGACAGCAAATGAAAAACTGTTTTTT
.	TRBJ2-7	.	TRBV7-7	CASSPLDSTYEQYF	TGTGCCAGCAGCCCTCTGGATAGCACCTACGAGCAGTACTTC
few	TRBJ2-2	.	TRBV12-5	CASGPYTGELFF	TGTGCTAGTGGTCCCTACACCGGGGAGCTGTTTTTT
.	TRBJ1-2	TRBD1	TRBV19	CASSVTGVGYTF	TGTGCCAGTAGTGTGACAGGGGTAGGCTACACCTTC
few	TRBJ2-5	TRBD2	TRBV6-5	CASSLAGRLQETQYF	TGTGCCAGCAGCCTAGCGGGGAGATTACAAGAGACCCAGTACTTC
.	TRBJ1-2	.	TRBV6-4	CASSSNPGDYGYTF	TGTGCCAGCAGTTCTAACCCCGGGGACTATGGCTACACCTTC
few	TRBJ1-1	.	TRBV7-9	CASSLAGRNTEAFF	TGTGCCAGCAGCTTAGCAGGGAGGAACACTGAAGCTTTCTTT
few	TRBJ1-2	TRBD1	TRBV6-6	CATGAAGDRGYGYTF	TGTGCCACGGGAGCGGCGGGGGACAGGGGGTATGGCTACACCTTC
.	TRBJ1-1	.	TRBV7-9	CASSLGQNTEAFF	TGTGCCAGCAGCTTGGGACAGAACACTGAAGCTTTCTTT
few	TRBJ2-5	.	TRBV30	CAWSVGGLAGETQYF	TGTGCCTGGAGTGTTGGCGGACTTGCTGGGGAGACCCAGTACTTC
.	TRBJ2-7	.	TRBV5-1	CASSLTEGVGHEQYF	TGCGCCAGCAGCTTAACTGAGGGAGTGGGCCACGAGCAGTACTTC
few	TRBJ2-2	TRBD2	TRBV4-2	CASSRHGGLAGSSGTGELFF	TGTGCCAGCAGCCGACACGGGGGACTAGCGGGATCTTCTGGGACCGGGGAGCTGTTTTTT
few	TRBJ2-7	.	TRBV6-5	CASSYSETDPAYEQYF	TGTGCCAGCAGTTACTCCGAGACAGACCCCGCTTACGAGCAGTACTTC
few	TRBJ1-5	TRBD1	TRBV19	CASGQGSNQPQHF	TGTGCCAGTGGACAGGGATCCAATCAGCCCCAGCATTTT
few	TRBJ1-1	.	TRBV10-2	CASIIKDSWEAFF	TGCGCCAGCATCATAAAGGACAGTTGGGAAGCTTTCTTT
.	TRBJ1-1	.	TRBV7-6	CASSLTPGGRRPTEAFF	TGTGCCAGCAGCCTGACACCCGGGGGACGGCGGCCCACTGAAGCTTTCTTT
few	TRBJ1-2	.	TRBV7-9	CASSFRGHFDYGYTF	TGTGCCAGCAGCTTTAGAGGGCATTTCGACTATGGCTACACCTTC
.	TRBJ2-2	TRBD1	TRBV5-6	CASSFDRASGELFF	TGTGCCAGCAGCTTTGACAGGGCGTCCGGGGAGCTGTTTTTT
.	TRBJ2-7	TRBD1	TRBV6-1	CASSEVTGGPYEQYF	TGTGCCAGCAGTGAAGTTACAGGGGGACCCTACGAGCAGTACTTC
.	TRBJ1-3	.	TRBV5-6	CASSRTGWDTIYF	TGTGCCAGCAGCCGGACGGGGTGGGACACCATATATTTT
few	TRBJ1-3	.	TRBV5-1	CASSFSQGPGNTIYF	TGCGCCAGCAGCTTTTCCCAGGGTCCTGGAAACACCATATATTTT
.	TRBJ2-3	.	TRBV18	CASSGRGTDTQYF	TGTGCCAGCTCAGGAAGGGGTACAGATACGCAGTATTTT
few	TRBJ1-4	TRBD1	TRBV30	CAWSEHRGTNEKLFF	TGTGCCTGGAGTGAACACAGGGGAACTAATGAAAAACTGTTTTTT
.	TRBJ2-7	TRBD1	TRBV29-1	CSVWLRTGAHEQYF	TGCAGCGTTTGGTTACGAACAGGGGCCCACGAGCAGTACTTC
.	TRBJ1-2	TRBD1	TRBV5-6	CASSIYDRDAYGYTF	TGTGCCAGCAGCATCTACGACAGGGACGCCTATGGCTACACCTTC
.	TRBJ2-3	TRBD2	TRBV12-5	CASGSSGRLTDTQYF	TGTGCTAGTGGTTCTAGCGGGAGGTTGACAGATACGCAGTATTTT
.	TRBJ2-1	TRBD2	TRBV5-1	CASNGRAYLSSYNEQFF	TGCGCCAGCAACGGGAGGGCCTACCTCAGCTCCTACAATGAGCAGTTCTTC
.	TRBJ2-2	TRBD1	TRBV27	CASRGAGTGRNTGELFF	TGTGCCAGCAGGGGCGCCGGGACAGGGCGGAACACCGGGGAGCTGTTTTTT
.	TRBJ2-1	TRBD2	TRBV19	CAAGGGLEQFF	TGTGCCGCGGGAGGGGGGCTTGAGCAGTTCTTC
few	TRBJ2-2	TRBD1	TRBV6-5	CASSRDRGHTGELFF	TGTGCCAGCAGCCGGGACAGGGGACACACCGGGGAGCTGTTTTTT
few	TRBJ1-4	.	TRBV27	CASSAQGRGNEKLFF	TGTGCCAGCAGTGCACAGGGAAGGGGTAATGAAAAACTGTTTTTT
few	TRBJ1-2	.	TRBV2	CASSITGFYGYTF	TGTGCCAGCAGCATAACAGGGTTCTATGGCTACACCTTC
.	TRBJ2-3	TRBD1	TRBV7-2	CASSIRQGWTDTQYF	TGTGCCAGCAGTATTAGACAGGGGTGGACAGATACGCAGTATTTT
.	TRBJ2-7	TRBD2	TRBV18	CASSPGTSGAYEQYF	TGTGCCAGCTCACCAGGGACTAGCGGAGCCTACGAGCAGTACTTC